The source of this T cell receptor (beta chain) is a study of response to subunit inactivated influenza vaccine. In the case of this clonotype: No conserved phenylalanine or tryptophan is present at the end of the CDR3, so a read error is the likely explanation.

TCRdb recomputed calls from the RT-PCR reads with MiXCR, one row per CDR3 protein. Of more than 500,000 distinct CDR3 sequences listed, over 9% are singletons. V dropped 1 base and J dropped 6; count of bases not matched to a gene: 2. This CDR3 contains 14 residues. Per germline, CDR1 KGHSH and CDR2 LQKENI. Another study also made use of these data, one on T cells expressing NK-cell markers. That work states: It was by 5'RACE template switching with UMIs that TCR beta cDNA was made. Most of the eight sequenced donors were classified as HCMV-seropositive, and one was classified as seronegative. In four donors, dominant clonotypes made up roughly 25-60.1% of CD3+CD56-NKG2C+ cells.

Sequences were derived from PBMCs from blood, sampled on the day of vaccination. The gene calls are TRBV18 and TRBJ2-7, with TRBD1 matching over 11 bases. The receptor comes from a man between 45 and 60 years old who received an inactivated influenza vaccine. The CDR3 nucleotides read TGTGCCAGCTCACCACGGGACAGGGGGTCCGAGCAGTACCTC. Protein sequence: CASSPRDRGSEQYL.